The rows below give T cell receptor beta chains drawn from one sample of a study of radiation and T cells in renal cell carcinoma. TCRdb's table, derived via immunoSEQ multiplex PCR, lists solely in-frame clones and lacks some. Here the sample spans fewer than 200,000 clones, 88% being singletons. This specimen was blood, taken from a patient whose treatment included radiotherapy and nephrectomy. The receptors stem from a woman aged 45-65 years with renal cell carcinoma. Each CDR3 is given with its conserved first and last residue. The D gene is left open where the match is weak. Expanded clones get a size class; other rows say once, few or many, or leave the size out.

abundance: -
j_gene: TRBJ2-3
v_gene: TRBV9
d_gene: -
CDR3nt: TGTGCCAGCAGCGTAGACGGAGGCTGGCGGGGCAATCGGGATACGCAGTATTTT
CDR3aa: CASSVDGGWRGNRDTQYF

abundance: -
j_gene: TRBJ1-5
v_gene: TRBV15
d_gene: TRBD1
CDR3nt: TGTGCCACCAGCGGCAGGGGGGGCAATCAGCCCCAGCATTTT
CDR3aa: CATSGRGGNQPQHF

abundance: -
j_gene: TRBJ2-3
v_gene: TRBV25-1
d_gene: TRBD2
CDR3nt: TGTGCCAGCAGTGAATATCTACTAGCGGGGGAGGGTGATACGCAGTATTTT
CDR3aa: CASSEYLLAGEGDTQYF

abundance: once
j_gene: TRBJ2-5
v_gene: TRBV7-6
d_gene: -
CDR3nt: TGTGCCAGCAGCTTAAACAGGGCCGAGACCCAGTACTTC
CDR3aa: CASSLNRAETQYF

abundance: -
j_gene: TRBJ2-2
v_gene: TRBV9
d_gene: -
CDR3nt: TGTGCCAGCAGCGTAGACGGGGAGGAGAGAGGGGAGCTGTTTTTT
CDR3aa: CASSVDGEERGELFF

abundance: -
j_gene: TRBJ2-3
v_gene: TRBV4-1
d_gene: -
CDR3nt: TGCGCCAGCAGCCAGGGGGTCCCCTTGGATACGCAGTATTTT
CDR3aa: CASSQGVPLDTQYF

abundance: -
j_gene: TRBJ2-2
v_gene: TRBV7-9
d_gene: -
CDR3nt: TGTGCCAGCAGCTTAGTAGGTGGGAACACCGGGGAGCTGTTTTTT
CDR3aa: CASSLVGGNTGELFF

abundance: -
j_gene: TRBJ1-5
v_gene: TRBV6-5
d_gene: -
CDR3nt: TGTGCCAGCAGTTACGCAGGTAGCAATCAGCCCCAGCATTTT
CDR3aa: CASSYAGSNQPQHF

abundance: -
j_gene: TRBJ2-7
v_gene: TRBV6-6
d_gene: TRBD1
CDR3nt: TGTGCCAGCAGCCAGGGACAGGGATGGTCCTACGAGCAGTACTTC
CDR3aa: CASSQGQGWSYEQYF

abundance: -
j_gene: TRBJ2-2
v_gene: TRBV30
d_gene: TRBD1
CDR3nt: TGTGCCTGGAGTACAGGGGACACCGGGGAGCTGTTTTTT
CDR3aa: CAWSTGDTGELFF

abundance: -
j_gene: TRBJ1-1
v_gene: TRBV6-6
d_gene: -
CDR3nt: TGTGCCAGCACCCCAAGAGCCTTGAGAGGGACTGAAGCTTTCTTT
CDR3aa: CASTPRALRGTEAFF

abundance: -
j_gene: TRBJ2-1
v_gene: TRBV6-6
d_gene: TRBD2
CDR3nt: TGTGCCAGCAGTCGGGCTAGCGGTGGGCGGAAGCAGTTCTTC
CDR3aa: CASSRASGGRKQFF

abundance: -
j_gene: TRBJ2-1
v_gene: TRBV10-3
d_gene: -
CDR3nt: TGTGCCATCAGCCCGTCCGGTGAGCAGTTCTTC
CDR3aa: CAISPSGEQFF

abundance: -
j_gene: TRBJ2-7
v_gene: TRBV6-5
d_gene: TRBD1
CDR3nt: TGTGCCAGCAGTTACTCTAGACAGGGGAAGGACGAGCAGTACTTC
CDR3aa: CASSYSRQGKDEQYF

abundance: -
j_gene: TRBJ1-2
v_gene: TRBV19
d_gene: -
CDR3nt: TGTGCCAGTAGTATAGCGGGGAAATCTTATGGCTACACCTTC
CDR3aa: CASSIAGKSYGYTF

abundance: once
j_gene: TRBJ2-3
v_gene: TRBV6-6
d_gene: -
CDR3nt: TGTGCCAGCACGCGGGATGGCAGCACAGATACGCAGTATTTT
CDR3aa: CASTRDGSTDTQYF

abundance: -
j_gene: TRBJ2-1
v_gene: TRBV18
d_gene: TRBD1
CDR3nt: TGTGCCAGCTCACCTGACAGGGTTTCCTACAATGAGCAGTTCTTC
CDR3aa: CASSPDRVSYNEQFF

abundance: -
j_gene: TRBJ1-3
v_gene: TRBV29-1
d_gene: -
CDR3nt: TGCAGCGTATTAAGCACAGCTGGAAACACCATATATTTT
CDR3aa: CSVLSTAGNTIYF

abundance: -
j_gene: TRBJ1-5
v_gene: TRBV4-2
d_gene: -
CDR3nt: TGTGCCAGCAGCCAACTCGTAGGATATAGCAATCAGCCCCAGCATTTT
CDR3aa: CASSQLVGYSNQPQHF

abundance: -
j_gene: TRBJ1-1
v_gene: TRBV7-9
d_gene: -
CDR3nt: TGTGCCAGCAGCTCTTGGACCGCGAGGACTGAAGCTTTCTTT
CDR3aa: CASSSWTARTEAFF

abundance: once
j_gene: TRBJ2-7
v_gene: TRBV11-2
d_gene: -
CDR3nt: TGTGCCAGCAGCTTCCACGCAGTCGGGGACTCCTACGAGCAGTACTTC
CDR3aa: CASSFHAVGDSYEQYF

abundance: few
j_gene: TRBJ1-2
v_gene: TRBV7-9
d_gene: TRBD1
CDR3nt: TGTGCCAGCAGCCTGGGACAGGGGGCCTATGGCTACACCTTC
CDR3aa: CASSLGQGAYGYTF

abundance: -
j_gene: TRBJ1-2
v_gene: TRBV6-5
d_gene: TRBD1
CDR3nt: TGTGCCAGTAGAGGACAGGGGGAGTATTTGGGCTACACCTTC
CDR3aa: CASRGQGEYLGYTF

abundance: -
j_gene: TRBJ1-6
v_gene: TRBV7-2
d_gene: -
CDR3nt: TGTGCCAGCAGCTCCCGACAGAATTCACCCCTCCACTTT
CDR3aa: CASSSRQNSPLHF

abundance: -
j_gene: TRBJ2-2
v_gene: TRBV6-1
d_gene: TRBD2
CDR3nt: TGTGCCAGCAGTGTCGATCCTAGCGGAGGTCTTGCCGGGGAGCTGTTTTTT
CDR3aa: CASSVDPSGGLAGELFF

abundance: few
j_gene: TRBJ1-1
v_gene: TRBV19
d_gene: TRBD1
CDR3nt: TGTGCCAGTAGTACGACAGGGATGGCTTTCTTT
CDR3aa: CASSTTGMAFF

abundance: -
j_gene: TRBJ1-4
v_gene: TRBV4-1
d_gene: -
CDR3nt: TGCGCCAGCAGCCAAGACCGCGGGGAAGGAGAAAAACTGTTTTTT
CDR3aa: CASSQDRGEGEKLFF

abundance: -
j_gene: TRBJ1-6
v_gene: TRBV11-2
d_gene: TRBD1
CDR3nt: TGTGCCAGCAGCTCGGGACAGTCTTCTTCACCCCTCCACTTT
CDR3aa: CASSSGQSSSPLHF

abundance: -
j_gene: TRBJ2-5
v_gene: TRBV18
d_gene: TRBD1
CDR3nt: TGTGCCAGCTCACCATCGACAGGGGGCCGTCAAGAGACCCAGTACTTC
CDR3aa: CASSPSTGGRQETQYF

abundance: -
j_gene: TRBJ2-2
v_gene: TRBV7-9
d_gene: -
CDR3nt: TGTGCCAGCAGCTTAAGGACCAGGACAGAGAACACCGGGGAGCTGTTTTTT
CDR3aa: CASSLRTRTENTGELFF

abundance: -
j_gene: TRBJ2-2
v_gene: TRBV7-8
d_gene: TRBD1
CDR3nt: TGTGCCAGCAGCCTGTGGGACAGGGTCTTGGGGGAGCTGTTTTTT
CDR3aa: CASSLWDRVLGELFF

abundance: -
j_gene: TRBJ1-1
v_gene: TRBV29-1
d_gene: -
CDR3nt: TGCAGCGCCCGTGGGGGGACTAGCAACACTGAAGCTTTCTTT
CDR3aa: CSARGGTSNTEAFF

abundance: few
j_gene: TRBJ1-1
v_gene: TRBV4-2
d_gene: -
CDR3nt: TGTGCCAGCAGCCAGGGGAGACTGAAATGGGGCACTGAAGCTTTCTTT
CDR3aa: CASSQGRLKWGTEAFF

abundance: -
j_gene: TRBJ1-1
v_gene: TRBV30
d_gene: -
CDR3nt: TGTGCCTGGAGTGTAATAGGGGGCACTGAAGCTTTCTTT
CDR3aa: CAWSVIGGTEAFF

abundance: -
j_gene: TRBJ2-5
v_gene: TRBV7-8
d_gene: TRBD2
CDR3nt: TGTGCCAGCATCCACAACCGCGGGGGGGCCTGGGAGACCCAGTACTTC
CDR3aa: CASIHNRGGAWETQYF

abundance: -
j_gene: TRBJ1-2
v_gene: TRBV18
d_gene: -
CDR3nt: TGTGCCAGCACCGACACATTCAGGAGTTCCTATGGCTACACCTTC
CDR3aa: CASTDTFRSSYGYTF

abundance: -
j_gene: TRBJ1-3
v_gene: TRBV30
d_gene: -
CDR3nt: TGTGCCTGGAGTGGCAGGGTCTTCTCTGGAAACACCATATATTTT
CDR3aa: CAWSGRVFSGNTIYF

abundance: -
j_gene: TRBJ1-2
v_gene: TRBV7-9
d_gene: -
CDR3nt: TGTGCCAGCAGCAAAATCGCGCCGGGGGGCTTCGGCTATGGCTACACCTTC
CDR3aa: CASSKIAPGGFGYGYTF

abundance: -
j_gene: TRBJ1-5
v_gene: TRBV15
d_gene: -
CDR3nt: TGTGCCACCAGCAGAGATGAGACCTGGGGTTTCCGGGTCAATCAGCCCCAGCATTTT
CDR3aa: CATSRDETWGFRVNQPQHF

abundance: once
j_gene: TRBJ2-1
v_gene: TRBV9
d_gene: TRBD2
CDR3nt: TGTGCCAGCAGCGAACCGGGACTAGCGGGAGGACAGCAGTTCTTC
CDR3aa: CASSEPGLAGGQQFF

abundance: -
j_gene: TRBJ2-5
v_gene: TRBV18
d_gene: TRBD1
CDR3nt: TGTGCCAGCTCGCCAAAGGGACAGCAAGAGACCCAGTACTTC
CDR3aa: CASSPKGQQETQYF

abundance: -
j_gene: TRBJ1-1
v_gene: TRBV29-1
d_gene: -
CDR3nt: TGCAGCGTTGGGGTCGGGGGCAGGAACACTGAAGCTTTCTTT
CDR3aa: CSVGVGGRNTEAFF

abundance: -
j_gene: TRBJ1-4
v_gene: TRBV6-5
d_gene: TRBD1
CDR3nt: TGTGCCAGCAGTTACTCGGGCAGGGGGCGTGAAAAACTGTTTTTT
CDR3aa: CASSYSGRGREKLFF

abundance: -
j_gene: TRBJ1-6
v_gene: TRBV19
d_gene: -
CDR3nt: TGTGCCAGTAGTATCGCCTATAATTCACCCCTCCACTTT
CDR3aa: CASSIAYNSPLHF

abundance: -
j_gene: TRBJ1-1
v_gene: TRBV10-2
d_gene: -
CDR3nt: TGCGCCAGCAGTGAAGGGTGGCAGTCGGCTGAAGCTTTCTTT
CDR3aa: CASSEGWQSAEAFF

abundance: few
j_gene: TRBJ1-6
v_gene: TRBV28
d_gene: -
CDR3nt: TGTGCCAGCAGTTTGAGGGCCATTGGGTCACCCCTCCACTTT
CDR3aa: CASSLRAIGSPLHF

abundance: -
j_gene: TRBJ2-1
v_gene: TRBV19
d_gene: TRBD2
CDR3nt: TGTGCCAGTAGTACCACACTAGCGTCCGATGAGCAGTTCTTC
CDR3aa: CASSTTLASDEQFF

abundance: -
j_gene: TRBJ1-3
v_gene: TRBV5-1
d_gene: -
CDR3nt: TGCGCCAGCAGCTTGCTAGGGTCTTCTGGAAACACCATATATTTT
CDR3aa: CASSLLGSSGNTIYF

abundance: -
j_gene: TRBJ2-7
v_gene: TRBV7-9
d_gene: -
CDR3nt: TGTGCCAGCAGCTTAGGCCGGTGGGGGACGCCTCACTACTCCTACGAGCAGTACTTC
CDR3aa: CASSLGRWGTPHYSYEQYF

abundance: -
j_gene: TRBJ2-7
v_gene: TRBV4-2
d_gene: -
CDR3nt: TGTGCCAGCAGCCAAGAGATAGACAGCAGTTACGAGCAGTACTTC
CDR3aa: CASSQEIDSSYEQYF

abundance: -
j_gene: TRBJ2-7
v_gene: TRBV7-8
d_gene: -
CDR3nt: TGTGCCAGCAGCTTAGGGTTCGACAGATTCGAGCAGTACTTC
CDR3aa: CASSLGFDRFEQYF

abundance: -
j_gene: TRBJ2-5
v_gene: TRBV15
d_gene: -
CDR3nt: TGTGCCACCAGCAGAGACCGGGACCCGCGCCAGACCCAGTACTTC
CDR3aa: CATSRDRDPRQTQYF

abundance: few
j_gene: TRBJ1-6
v_gene: TRBV15
d_gene: -
CDR3nt: TGTGCCACGACACCGCAGGGGAATTCACCCCTCCACTTT
CDR3aa: CATTPQGNSPLHF

abundance: once
j_gene: TRBJ1-1
v_gene: TRBV11-2
d_gene: -
CDR3nt: TGTGCCAGCAGCTCACTGGGGAGTGGGACTGAAGCTTTCTTT
CDR3aa: CASSSLGSGTEAFF